These T cell receptor beta chains were read from a single sample in a study of cytomegalovirus exposure and HLA in healthy donors. Measured with immunoSEQ multiplex PCR; TCRdb has only the in-frame clones, and not every one. The table includes 100,000 to 150,000 clones, roughly 74% detected once. The sequenced sample was PBMCs. These TCRs come from a woman between 45 and 60 years old in good health and CMV-seropositive. The CDR3 runs from the conserved cysteine through the conserved F or W.

TRBV29-1 CSVVPYDRVLGNEQFF
TRBV6-5 CASSPSLNQPQHF
TRBV5-1 CASSLRTLGGPNTGELFF
TRBV6-1 CASQGDSNQPQHF
TRBV9 CASSASGQGYSYNEQFF
TRBV6-6 CASSPRDRGSSEQYF
TRBV27 CATRNRGEWTF
TRBV4-2 CASSSSRGASYEQYF
TRBV15 CATSGGEYSNQPQHF
TRBV9 CASSTGLGISGNTIYF
TRBV7-2 CASSPGGGFYEQYF
TRBV7-2 CASRAGSSGANVLTF
TRBV29-1 CSVTTGDPYEQYF
TRBV7-7 CASSLGGGAGEQFF
TRBV29-1 CSVELQPMGAYGYTF
TRBV5-5 CASSLFVGGSGNTIYF